These T cell receptor beta chains were read from a single sample in a study of CD8 T cells in ankylosing spondylitis. Using its own MiXCR run on the 5' RACE reads, TCRdb lists one record per CDR3 protein. The table shows about 240,000 distinct CDR3 sequences, with about 10% occurring only once. Sequencing used blood, either unsorted or a sorted T cell fraction (not recorded which). The source is a male donor with ankylosing spondylitis or in good health (not recorded which). Both conserved end residues are part of each CDR3. D genes are given only for firm matches. The size of a clone is reported for some rows only, either as once, few or many, or as a class for expanded clones.

abundance,d_gene,j_gene,v_gene,CDR3nt,CDR3aa
NA,NA,TRBJ1-2,TRBV7-2,TGTGCCAGCAGCTTATACAGGACTAACTATGGCTACACCTTC,CASSLYRTNYGYTF
few,TRBD1,TRBJ1-2,TRBV12-5,TGTGCTAGTGCCTCAGGGGGTAGCGGCTACACCTTC,CASASGGSGYTF
many,NA,TRBJ2-3,TRBV9,TGTGCCAGCAGAGTAAGAAATAGCACAGATACGCAGTATTTT,CASRVRNSTDTQYF
many,TRBD1,TRBJ2-2,TRBV12-3/TRBV12-4,TGTGCCAGCAGTCAGACAGGGGGGACCGGGGAGCTGTTTTTT,CASSQTGGTGELFF
many,NA,TRBJ2-3,TRBV7-8,TGTGCCAGCAGCCTGGGACGGGAGTTGACAGATACGCAGTATTTT,CASSLGRELTDTQYF
many,TRBD1,TRBJ2-2,TRBV12-3/TRBV12-4,TGTGCCAGCAGCCTTACAGGGGTCGGGGAGCTGTTTTTT,CASSLTGVGELFF
few,TRBD1,TRBJ1-2,TRBV5-5,TGTGCCAGCAGCTATCTACAGGGGATGTCTGGAGGCTACACCTTC,CASSYLQGMSGGYTF
few,NA,TRBJ1-4,TRBV24-1,TGTGCCACCAGTGACCTCGCGGGGGAAAAACTGTTTTTT,CATSDLAGEKLFF
many,NA,TRBJ2-3,TRBV5-4,TGTGCCAGCAGCGACCCCCAGACCGGGTGGGATACGCAGTATTTT,CASSDPQTGWDTQYF
many,TRBD1,TRBJ2-1,TRBV9,TGTGCCAGCAGATCCCCCGGGACAGGGAATAATCATGAGCAGTTCTTC,CASRSPGTGNNHEQFF
many,TRBD1,TRBJ2-3,TRBV24-1,TGTGCCACCGCGGGACAGGGGACCCCAGATACGCAGTATTTT,CATAGQGTPDTQYF
NA,NA,TRBJ2-1,TRBV13,TGTGCCAGCACCCGCCGTGAAGGGATAAGTGAGCAGTTCTTC,CASTRREGISEQFF
many,NA,TRBJ1-4,TRBV5-1,TGCGCCAGCAGCTTGGACAGCCCTAATGAAAAACTGTTTTTT,CASSLDSPNEKLFF
many,TRBD1,TRBJ1-4,TRBV5-1,TGCGCCAGCAGATTTGGGACAGCAACTAATGAAAAACTGTTTTTT,CASRFGTATNEKLFF
few,NA,TRBJ2-7,TRBV5-1,TGCGCCAGCAGTAAAAAGGGGCTAGCTGACTCCTACGAGCAGTACTTC,CASSKKGLADSYEQYF
many,NA,TRBJ2-7,TRBV5-5,TGTGCCAGCAGCGCGGGACTTCTAGCCTACGAGCAGTACTTC,CASSAGLLAYEQYF
many,TRBD1,TRBJ2-7,TRBV29-1,TGCAGCGTCCTACAGGGGCAGAGCTCCTACGAGCAGTACTTC,CSVLQGQSSYEQYF
many,TRBD2,TRBJ2-5,TRBV7-6,TGTGCCAGCAGCTTATCGGGACTAGCCTTAACCCAGTACTTC,CASSLSGLALTQYF
few,TRBD1,TRBJ2-5,TRBV5-1,TGCGCCAGCAGCCCGGTAGGACAGGGGAAAGAGACCCAGTACTTC,CASSPVGQGKETQYF
many,NA,TRBJ1-3,TRBV20-1,TGCAGTGCTAGAGATCTACAGACTTTCTCTGGAAACACCATATATTTT,CSARDLQTFSGNTIYF
many,NA,TRBJ2-7,TRBV5-1,TGCGCCAGCAGCGACTTAACGAACTACGAGCAGTACTTC,CASSDLTNYEQYF
many,NA,TRBJ1-4,TRBV12-3/TRBV12-4,TGTGCCAGCAGTTCTGACAGCCTTAATGAAAAACTGTTTTTT,CASSSDSLNEKLFF
many,NA,TRBJ2-2,TRBV28,TGTGCCAGCAGTTTAGGGTCTGGCGGGGAGCTGTTTTTT,CASSLGSGGELFF
many,TRBD1,TRBJ1-2,TRBV10-3,TGTGCCATCAGTCCCGGGACAGAGAACTATGGCTACACCTTC,CAISPGTENYGYTF
NA,NA,TRBJ1-1,TRBV7-9,TGTGCCAGCAGCTTAGTGGGGGAGAACACTGAAGCTTTCTTT,CASSLVGENTEAFF
many,NA,TRBJ2-7,TRBV3-1,TGTGCCAGCAGCCCTCTATTGGGGGTTTGGGAGCAGTACTTC,CASSPLLGVWEQYF
many,TRBD2,TRBJ2-2,TRBV4-2,TGTGCCAGCAGCCCCCGGACTAGCGGGGGTAACACCGGGGAGCTGTTTTTT,CASSPRTSGGNTGELFF
NA,NA,TRBJ2-2,TRBV7-2,TGTGCCAGCAGATACCCTCAATCAGGGAGTGCCGGGGAGCTGTTTTTT,CASRYPQSGSAGELFF
many,TRBD2,TRBJ2-1,TRBV5-1,TGCGCCAGCAGCTTGGGAGTAGCGGGGAACAATGAGCAGTTCTTC,CASSLGVAGNNEQFF
many,TRBD1,TRBJ2-2,TRBV5-1,TGCGCCAGCAGCTTCCAGGGGGATTACACCGGGGAGCTGTTTTTT,CASSFQGDYTGELFF
NA,NA,TRBJ2-5,TRBV10-3,TGTGCCATCAGTGAGTCGGCAGGACCAGAGACCCAGTACTTC,CAISESAGPETQYF
NA,NA,TRBJ2-7,TRBV27,TGTGCCAGCAGTTTAATCCCCTTGGTGGGGGAGCAGTACTTC,CASSLIPLVGEQYF
many,NA,TRBJ2-3,TRBV27,TGTGCCAGTACTTCCCGGCACCCGCGGGGCACAGATACGCAGTATTTT,CASTSRHPRGTDTQYF
many,NA,TRBJ1-2,TRBV6-1,TGTGCCACCCGCCGCCCCCCCAAACTTTATGGCTACACCTTC,CATRRPPKLYGYTF
many,NA,TRBJ1-2,TRBV29-1,TGCAGCGTTGAAAGGCAGGAGGATTATGGCTACACCTTC,CSVERQEDYGYTF
many,TRBD1,TRBJ2-7,TRBV12-3/TRBV12-4,TGTGCCAGCAGTTGGGGGACAGGGGCTACCTACGAGCAGTACTTC,CASSWGTGATYEQYF
many,TRBD2,TRBJ2-3,TRBV12-3/TRBV12-4,TGTGCCAGCAGAAAAGCGGGAGGCACAGATACGCAGTATTTT,CASRKAGGTDTQYF
NA,NA,TRBJ2-7,TRBV7-9,TGTGCCAGCAGCTTGGAACAGGGCACCCTCTCCTACGAGCAGTACTTC,CASSLEQGTLSYEQYF
many,NA,TRBJ2-7,TRBV24-1,TGTGCCACCAGTGGTAACAGCTACGAGCAGTACTTC,CATSGNSYEQYF
many,TRBD1,TRBJ2-3,TRBV10-1,TGCGCCAGCAGTCTAGACAGGGAAGAAGATACGCAGTATTTT,CASSLDREEDTQYF
many,NA,TRBJ1-5,TRBV12-3/TRBV12-4,TGTGCCAGCAGTGGAGACAGCAATCAGCCCCAGCATTTT,CASSGDSNQPQHF
few,NA,TRBJ1-1,TRBV20-1,TGCAGTGCTATAAATGTGGCAAACACTGAAGCTTTCTTT,CSAINVANTEAFF
many,NA,TRBJ1-1,TRBV19,TGTGCCAGTAGTATATCGACGGGAGGCACTGAAGCTTTCTTT,CASSISTGGTEAFF
many,NA,TRBJ2-7,TRBV4-1,TGCGCCAGCAGCCAAGCCCCCCAGGGTGGGACCTACGAGCAGTACTTC,CASSQAPQGGTYEQYF
many,NA,TRBJ2-2,TRBV24-1,TGTGCCACCAGCGGGAACACCGGGGAGCTGTTTTTT,CATSGNTGELFF
many,NA,TRBJ1-2,TRBV20-1,TGCAGTGCTATTCCCCCGACCGACATCTATGGCTACACCTTC,CSAIPPTDIYGYTF
many,TRBD1,TRBJ2-5,TRBV6-5,TGTGCCAGCAGTTATGGCCCAGGGGGTTCGGAGACCCAGTACTTC,CASSYGPGGSETQYF
few,NA,TRBJ2-1,TRBV6-5,TGTGCCAGCAGTTACCCGCAGAGTGAGCAGTTCTTC,CASSYPQSEQFF
NA,NA,TRBJ1-2,TRBV29-1,TGCAGCGTTGACAGGGATTCTGGCTATGGCTACACCTTC,CSVDRDSGYGYTF
few,NA,TRBJ2-2,TRBV11-2,TGTGCCAGCAGTATCGGGGAGTATGGGTCCGGGGAGCTGTTTTTT,CASSIGEYGSGELFF
many,NA,TRBJ2-4,TRBV5-1,TGCGCCAGCAGCTCCCGGCCGTTCGGCATTCAGTACTTC,CASSSRPFGIQYF
many,NA,TRBJ2-7,TRBV12-3/TRBV12-4,TGTGCCAGCAGCTGGACAGCCGGAGCCCTCTACGAGCAGTACTTC,CASSWTAGALYEQYF
few,NA,TRBJ1-2,TRBV4-1,TGCGCCAGCAGCCAAGAGGAGGGCCAGGCAAGGAGCTATGGCTACACCTTC,CASSQEEGQARSYGYTF
NA,TRBD2,TRBJ2-4,TRBV10-2,TGCGCCAGCAGTGATGTCGCTAGCGGGAGAGGGGCCAAAAACATTCAGTACTTC,CASSDVASGRGAKNIQYF
many,TRBD1,TRBJ2-2,TRBV29-1,TGCAGCGTCTCACAGGGGGCCGGGGAGCTGTTTTTT,CSVSQGAGELFF
once,NA,TRBJ1-2,TRBV12-3/TRBV12-4,TGTGCCAGCGGACCCAGGCTCCGCTTCCAAGCTAACTATGGCTACACCTTC,CASGPRLRFQANYGYTF
NA,TRBD1,TRBJ2-3,TRBV2,TGTGCCAGCGGCCGGGACAGGGACACAGATACGCAGTATTTT,CASGRDRDTDTQYF
many,NA,TRBJ2-3,TRBV28,TGTGCCAGCAGTTTAGAGGGACCCCGCACAGATACGCAGTATTTT,CASSLEGPRTDTQYF
many,TRBD1,TRBJ1-1,TRBV12-3/TRBV12-4,TGTGCCAGCACCAAACAGGGGGGGGGATTCGCTGAAGCTTTCTTT,CASTKQGGGFAEAFF